The TCR beta chain under discussion was sequenced for a study of Graves' ophthalmopathy and Graves' hyperthyroidism (dated by TCRdb to 2017 to 2018). Study-level background: Peripheral blood was collected before any treatment was given, at the time of initial diagnosis. TCR beta repertoire signatures were used to distinguish Graves' ophthalmopathy from Graves' hyperthyroidism and to predict progression to ophthalmopathy. In total, around 130 blood samples were TCR-sequenced: 43 ophthalmopathy, approximately 75 hyperthyroidism and around 17 hyperthyroidism-to-ophthalmopathy patients. To explore V-J signatures that distinguish ophthalmopathy from hyperthyroidism, a discovery set of 90 to 100 patients was enrolled, made up of around 40 with ophthalmopathy and 57 with stable hyperthyroidism. The independent validation cohort included approximately 19 hyperthyroidism patients plus 17 patients who later progressed from hyperthyroidism to ophthalmopathy. T-cell repertoires of thyroid tissue and blood were compared in several hyperthyroidism patients. Once sampling was done, hyperthyroidism patients were given methimazole at a starting dose of 30 mg daily, while ophthalmopathy patients were given high-dose intravenous methylprednisolone. The 100 discovery patients were randomly split 7:3 into training and test sets. General findings and caveats noted by the study authors: Sample size was not statistically predetermined, and group allocation was not concealed from the investigators. Most of the expanded thyroid clonotypes with a frequency above 0.001 were also detected in blood, and it was suggested that the thyroid immune response may be reflected by blood repertoires. In cross-validation, the 13-signature model distinguished ophthalmopathy from stable hyperthyroidism with around 90% sensitivity and around 84% specificity, while in the test set the corresponding values were roughly 80% and 75%. In validation, the model predicted ophthalmopathy progression with 70.59% sensitivity and about 73% specificity; 12 predicted patients were CT-confirmed with GO in a median of approximately 6.5 months.

The cysteine opens and the phenylalanine closes a CDR3 of 15 amino acids. Only the CDR3 part of the read is kept: 45 bases, read in frame from the first base. Looking up the germline V gene (reference sequence) yields CDR1 DFQATT and CDR2 SNEGSKA. At the junction V is shortened by 6 bases and J by 5 bases, with 19 bases in between. This clonotype was seen a handful of times. The clone's antigen remains unknown. No base-level quality is on record; no much larger clone is a single base apart. Ophthalmopathy patients had moderately to severely active disease, Clinical Activity Score of at least 3, NOSPECS grade of at least 4, and disease duration under 3 months. Patients with other autoimmune diseases, uncontrolled infections, pregnancy or lactation were excluded from the study. Clinical symptoms, serum thyroxine, TRAb, thyroid ultrasound and orbital computed tomography formed the basis of the diagnosis. Ficoll-Paque density gradient centrifugation was used to isolate PBMCs from 8.5 to 10 ml of fresh peripheral blood. Total RNA was extracted using Trizol reagent, and RNA quality was checked on an Agilent 2100 Bioanalyzer.

For repertoire sequencing, TCR beta CDR3 regions were amplified from RNA transcripts. The first round of RT-PCR was done with HTBI primers and the Qiagen OneStep RT-PCR kit, and was followed by a second round of multiplex PCR, then size selection and purification. Sequencing of the libraries was carried out on an Illumina HiSeq2000 in paired-end mode with 100 bp reads. The source study handled its data this way. SOAPnuke was used for read processing, and reads with adapters, uncalled bases, a mean Phred below 15, or no exact constant-primer or identifier match were discarded. High-quality paired reads were merged with COPE v1.2.5. Clonotypes were defined as unique nucleotide sequences and were aligned to IMGT TRB V, D and J references using MiTCR v1.1. The analysis was limited to V-J combinations with a frequency above 0.0001, which together covered roughly 99% of repertoires. For each V-J combination, a TCR clonal expansion and chaos score was defined as F50 clonal expansion divided by the chaos observed in the TCRdist matrix. Welch's t-statistics and random forest were used to narrow the features down to approximately twelve V-J combinations, which were then fed into a naive Bayes classifier. The Morisita-Horn index was used to measure how similar the thyroid and blood repertoires were. TCRdb's own reprocessing of the public reads used fastp at Q25 and MiXCR and kept productive beta chains. Rows are combined by CDR3 protein, so each entry shows the most common genes and DNA. TCRdb, not the authors, supplied the V and J calls. Within this sample are 360,000 or so distinct CDR3 sequences, with 15% to 20% of them counted one time only. The ten largest clones take up more than 1.5% of the sample.

The chain joins TRBV20-1 to TRBJ2-2, with TRBD2 tentatively as D gene (6 bases match). This TCR was sampled from a woman between 18 and 30 years old with Graves' ophthalmopathy. Donor details come from another sample of the same person, matched by shared clones. Sequencing was performed on peripheral blood. The DNA reads TGCAGTGCCGAACCCGCGGGACGGCTGACCGGGGAGCTGTTTTTT. Its translation is CSAEPAGRLTGELFF.